Each of the 15 T cell receptor beta chains below was sequenced from the same sample in a study of CD8 T cells in Susac syndrome. Random hexamers primed reverse transcription of about 0.45 to 1 ug RNA. In TCRdb, the immunoSEQ multiplex PCR reads were re-called with MiXCR into one record per CDR3 protein. The sample has about 240,000 distinct CDR3 sequences, 90% to 97% seen once; the top ten hold 0.1%. Sequencing was carried out using CD4+ T cells from PBMCs. These TCRs come from a human donor with Susac syndrome.

The chain has TRBV30 and TRBJ1-2; D not resolved. The CDR3 length is 11 residues. Trimming cost V 2 bases and J 7 bases, with 8 bases left between them. CDR1 is GTSNPN and CDR2 is SVGIG in the germline V gene (reference sequence). CDR3 in amino acids: CAWSPLFGYTF. DNA of the CDR3: TGTGCCTGGAGTCCCCTATTTGGCTACACCTTC.

The rearrangement joins TRBV4-2 to TRBJ2-5, with TRBD2 matching over 12 bases. Germline CDR1 LGHNA, CDR2 YNFKEQ. The V and J ends lost 3 bases and 2 bases, in that order; junction bases with no gene match: 13. CDR3 length equals 19 residues. The chain's CDR3 is CASSQRLAGATRVQETQYF. CDR3 DNA: TGTGCCAGCAGCCAGCGACTAGCGGGAGCCACGAGGGTACAAGAGACCCAGTACTTC.

This clonotype was detected once. The CDR3 DNA reads as TGTGCCAGCACCCAACGGGACAGAACCTACGAGCAGTACTTC. It encodes CASTQRDRTYEQYF. This chain joins TRBV6-1 and TRBJ2-7, with 7 bases that match TRBD1. The CDR3 contains 14 residues. V lost 7 bases and J lost 2; bases outside the gene matches: 8. The germline CDR1 and CDR2 sequences are MNHNS and SASEGT.

The chain employs TRBV12-3 or TRBV12-4 and TRBJ2-1, with D perhaps given as TRBD1 or TRBD2 (6 bases each). Trimming left V 5 bases short and J 6 bases short, with 20 bases between. The CDR3 has 16 amino acids. The CDR3 DNA reads as TGTGCCAGCAGTCCCGGGGGACACCGTTTTGGCAATGAGCAGTTCTTC. It codes for CASSPGGHRFGNEQFF.

V usage is TRBV30 and J usage is TRBJ2-3, with TRBD2 matching over 9 bases. The CDR3 is 15 residues long. The V and J ends lost 2 bases and 4 bases, in that order; junction bases with no gene match: 7. Germline assignment: CDR1 GTSNPN and CDR2 SVGIG (reference sequence). In DNA form, the CDR3 reads TGTGCCTGGAGTCTCTTAGCGGGAGCGGCAGATACGCAGTATTTT. It yields the protein CAWSLLAGAADTQYF.

The chain joins TRBV20-1 to TRBJ1-1; no clear D. From germline, CDR1 is DFQATT and CDR2 SNEGSKA (reference sequence). The CDR3 consists of 13 residues. The ends were cut back, 4 bases at V and 2 bases at J, with 11 bases in the middle. CDR3 nucleotide sequence: TGCAGTGCTACCGGACGGCTAAACACTGAAGCTTTCTTT. This sequence encodes CSATGRLNTEAFF.

This sequence joins TRBV5-4 and TRBJ2-3, with 15 positions matching TRBD2. With 4 bases clipped from V and 7 bases from J, the junction kept 7 bases outside the gene matches. The CDR3 is made up of 16 amino acids. The germline V gene encodes CDR1 SGHNT and CDR2 YYREEE (reference sequence). CDR3 nucleotides: TGTGCCAGCAGCCCCGGACTAGCGGGAGGGAAGAATACGCAGTATTTT. The encoded protein is CASSPGLAGGKNTQYF.

V is TRBV28 and J is TRBJ1-2; unclear D gene. CDR1 is MDHEN and CDR2 is SYDVKM in the germline V gene. The V and J ends lost 5 bases and 3 bases respectively, with 13 bases between them. The CDR3 loop spans 14 amino acids. Here the CDR3 reads CASSISVVDYGYTF. CDR3 nucleotides: TGTGCCAGCAGTATATCGGTAGTGGACTATGGCTACACCTTC.

The chain carries TRBV20-1 and TRBJ1-2; TRBD1 is a possible D gene (5 bases). The V end lost 4 bases, the J end lost 6 bases, and 15 bases lay between the germline ends. From germline, CDR1 is DFQATT and CDR2 SNEGSKA (reference sequence). The CDR3 is made up of 13 amino acids. The CDR3 coding sequence is TGCAGTGCTACTTTAGTAGGGGCCGATGGCTACACCTTC. This sequence encodes CSATLVGADGYTF.

This rearrangement joins TRBV20-1 to TRBJ2-3, with a tentative D call TRBD2 (6 bases). The V gene lost 5 bases and the J gene lost 2 bases, with 20 bases spanning the gap. Germline V lookup: CDR1 DFQATT, CDR2 SNEGSKA (reference sequence). The CDR3 has 16 amino acids. The CDR3 nucleotides are TGCAGTGCTTTAACGCTAGCGCGCCCACTCACAGATACGCAGTATTTT. It yields the protein CSALTLARPLTDTQYF.

This clonotype was seen once. The chain couples TRBV4-1 to TRBJ1-5; D is undetermined. The CDR3 contains 16 residues. V gave up 4 bases and J gave up 5 bases, with 18 bases separating them. Germline CDR1 and CDR2: MGHRA and YSYEKL. The CDR3 region has the DNA TGCGCCAGCAGCCTCGGGATACCGGTGGCTTATCAGCCCCAGCATTTT. Translating gives CASSLGIPVAYQPQHF.

The chain has TRBV21-1 and TRBJ1-1; the table gives TRBD1 as D, unverified against the DNA. TRBV21-1 is labeled a pseudogene. The CDR3 has 16 residues. The CDR3 loop reads CASSSFSGTGDTEAFF. For the CDR3, the DNA is TGTGCCAGCAGCAGCTTCTCCGGGACAGGGGACACTGAAGCTTTCTTT.

The rearrangement joins TRBV5-1 to TRBJ2-3; D perhaps matches TRBD2 (5 bases). With 4 bases removed from V and 0 bases from J, the gap between germline ends came to 15 bases. Germline V gene lookup returns CDR1 SGHRS and CDR2 YFSETQ. This CDR3 has 16 amino acids. CDR3 in amino acids: CASSPQARRSTDTQYF. The CDR3 DNA follows: TGCGCCAGCAGCCCCCAGGCGCGGAGGAGCACAGATACGCAGTATTTT.

The V and J genes are TRBV30 and TRBJ2-2; possible D gene TRBD2, 5 bases. Germline assignment: CDR1 GTSNPN and CDR2 SVGIG (reference sequence). Between the trimmed V and J ends, which lost 4 bases and 5 bases, there was a span of 14 bases. This CDR3 has 14 residues. The CDR3 loop is CAWTGIGWTGELFF. The DNA of the CDR3 is TGTGCCTGGACGGGGATCGGATGGACCGGGGAGCTGTTTTTT.

The V call is TRBV29-1, the J call TRBJ2-5; D unresolved. The V and J ends lost 4 bases and 1 base respectively, with 1 base between them. The CDR3 has 10 residues. The germline CDR1 and CDR2 sequences are SQVTM and ANQGSEA. The CDR3 DNA follows: TGCAGCGTTGTCCAAGAGACCCAGTACTTC. Residues: CSVVQETQYF.